Listed below are T cell receptor beta chains from one sample, sequenced in a study of T cells in Graves' hyperthyroidism and ophthalmopathy. TCRdb recomputed calls from the multiplex PCR reads with MiXCR, one row per CDR3 protein. The table includes hundreds of thousands of distinct CDR3 sequences, roughly 14% detected once. Sequenced sample: blood. These TCRs come from a young man with Graves' ophthalmopathy. Each CDR3 is given with its conserved first and last residue. Fields, in order: clone size, J gene, D gene, V gene, CDR3 protein, CDR3 DNA. The D gene is left open where the match is weak. Part of the rows lack a size; the others show once, few, many or a class for expanded clones.

clone size: -
J gene: TRBJ1-6
D gene: -
V gene: TRBV9
CDR3 protein: CASGAHYNSPLHF
CDR3 DNA: TGTGCCAGCGGAGCGCACTATAATTCACCCCTCCACTTT

clone size: many
J gene: TRBJ2-1
D gene: -
V gene: TRBV15
CDR3 protein: CATSRDPSDEQFF
CDR3 DNA: TGTGCCACCAGCAGAGATCCATCAGATGAGCAGTTCTTC

clone size: few
J gene: TRBJ1-2
D gene: -
V gene: TRBV7-9
CDR3 protein: CASSFLSGSQGYTF
CDR3 DNA: TGTGCCAGCAGCTTCCTCAGCGGCTCCCAAGGCTACACCTTC

clone size: many
J gene: TRBJ2-3
D gene: TRBD2
V gene: TRBV7-2
CDR3 protein: CASSSLVAGVDTQYF
CDR3 DNA: TGTGCCAGCTCCAGCCTCGTAGCGGGAGTTGATACGCAGTATTTT

clone size: few
J gene: TRBJ2-7
D gene: -
V gene: TRBV30
CDR3 protein: CAWSRLNYEQYF
CDR3 DNA: TGTGCCTGGAGTAGGTTGAACTACGAGCAGTACTTC

clone size: many
J gene: TRBJ2-7
D gene: TRBD2
V gene: TRBV12-3/TRBV12-4
CDR3 protein: CASSLAWGQTSGGYEQYF
CDR3 DNA: TGTGCCAGCAGTTTAGCCTGGGGGCAGACTAGCGGGGGCTACGAGCAGTACTTC

clone size: many
J gene: TRBJ2-1
D gene: TRBD2
V gene: TRBV7-9
CDR3 protein: CASSLGAGGLNNEQFF
CDR3 DNA: TGTGCCAGCAGCTTAGGGGCGGGGGGGCTCAACAATGAGCAGTTCTTC

clone size: once
J gene: TRBJ1-5
D gene: -
V gene: TRBV28
CDR3 protein: CASSFTGSGNQPQHF
CDR3 DNA: TGTGCCAGCAGTTTTACTGGGTCTGGGAATCAGCCCCAGCATTTT

clone size: -
J gene: TRBJ1-1
D gene: -
V gene: TRBV19
CDR3 protein: CASSMMRNTEAFF
CDR3 DNA: TGTGCCAGTAGTATGATGAGGAACACTGAAGCTTTCTTT

clone size: many
J gene: TRBJ1-2
D gene: -
V gene: TRBV6-1
CDR3 protein: CASTPNYGYTF
CDR3 DNA: TGTGCCAGCACGCCTAACTATGGCTACACCTTC